This T cell receptor (beta chain) stems from a study of graft-versus-host responses after intestinal transplantation (dated by TCRdb to the early 2020s). With regard to the full study: Multivisceral, liver-intestinal, or isolated intestinal transplants were received by the recipients. Anti-thymocyte globulin induction was given to all recipients, followed by maintenance tacrolimus and steroids for approximately 3 years. Bulk TCR-beta CDR3 sequencing was used to track graft-versus-host and host-versus-graft alloreactive T cell clones in the graft, circulation and bone marrow after intestinal transplantation. Alloreactive clones were identified by sequencing pre-transplant mixed lymphocyte reaction products and comparing these products with unstimulated pre-transplant donor and recipient T cells. A cohort of 20 to 25 intestinal transplant recipients, including one retransplant, was enrolled, and a few patients lacking pretransplant specimens were excluded. Donor T cell macrochimerism was defined as a peak of at least 4% donor T cells among recipient peripheral blood mononuclear cells. Samples from three later patients were sequenced in-house on an Illumina MiSeq with MiXCR processing rather than by the commercial service. General study outcomes and caveats: Early after transplant, declines in HvG clones were associated with peak levels of circulating GvH clones. The relatively low number and heterogeneity of intestinal transplant patients limited the conclusions. Patients with donor T cell macrochimerism had high GvH to HvG T cell clonal ratios in their allografts. GvH clones were detected in recipient bone marrow, and some of these GvH clones were observed earlier in ileal mucosa or blood, consistent with an intestinal mucosal origin.

To note about this clone: Its antigen remains unidentified. An end of the junction does not agree with germline; a read error may underlie this.

The germline V gene specifies KGHSH as CDR1 and LQKENI as CDR2. Spanning cysteine to phenylalanine, the CDR3 consists of 18 amino acids. The read is trimmed to its CDR3 DNA, 54 bases read in frame from base 1. Blood samples were collected up to 4 times in the first month after transplant and then at least monthly when available. Libraries were prepared through the immunoSEQ multiplex PCR assay. For most patients, genomic DNA was subjected to high-throughput TCR-beta CDR3 sequencing by Adaptive Biotechnologies. In the source study's methods: Adaptive's ImmunoSEQ software supplied the TCR sequencing data for roughly 17 patients, while MiXCR and VDJtools were used to process a few other patients. CDR3 nucleotide sequences shared by donor and recipient were removed because the origin of these sequences could not be assigned. To count as alloreactive, a clone needed at least 2-fold expansion over unstimulated cells and a minimum CFSE-low frequency of 0.002% (template counts) or 0.001% (read counts). A clone was considered mappable if detected in the sequenced pre-transplant spleen, lymph node, or MLR CFSE-low populations of the donor or recipient. The cumulative frequency of alloreactive clones was calculated as a percentage of all sequences, weighted by copy number. The table comes from immuneACCESS by way of TCRdb, which keeps in-frame sequences with V and J called. Part of the clones is missing from these tables; in studies checked, under half for an unresolved V gene and the rest for unknown reasons. The V and J calls and the clone size are those of that table, but D and trimming were determined from the DNA. Across this sample there are approximately 24,000 clones, with around 85% seen only once. The ten largest clones capture 0.95% to 1% of the sample.

The sequence joins TRBV18 to TRBJ2-1; 12 middle bases align to TRBD2. The sample was PBMCs, taken 450 to 480 days after intestinal transplant. The receptor's source is a human patient who received an intestinal transplant, so some T cells may come from the graft donor. In nucleotides, the sequence is TGTGCCAGCGCACCACCGAGCCTAGCGGGAGGGTCCTACAATGAGCAGTTCTTC. Its coded protein is CASAPPSLAGGSYNEQFF.